The next 15 T cell receptor beta chains were all read from a single sample in a study of shared clonotypes between healthy human individuals. The table came from immunoSEQ multiplex PCR; TCRdb's copy has only in-frame clones and leaves some out. The sample holds roughly 2.6 million clones, 90% to 95% seen once. The sample consisted of naive CD4+ T cells sorted from blood. Subset in this sample: CD45RA+ positively selected. The receptors here all came from a man aged 18 to 30 in good health.

This rearrangement joins TRBV27 to TRBJ1-6; unclear D gene. Germline-derived CDR1 and CDR2 are MNHEY and SMNVEV (reference sequence). The CDR3 sequence is 17 residues long. Between the trimmed V and J ends, which lost 5 bases and 2 bases, there was a span of 16 bases. DNA for the CDR3: TGTGCCAGCAGTCCCTTCCGCGGGGATCCCTATAATTCACCCCTCCACTTT. Amino acid sequence: CASSPFRGDPYNSPLHF.

This chain joins TRBV25-1 and TRBJ1-6; possibly TRBD1 for D (6 bases). Looked up from germline, CDR1 is MGHDK and CDR2 is SYGVNS. V dropped 2 bases and J dropped 7 bases, with 15 bases sitting between them. The CDR3 length is 16 residues. The DNA for the CDR3 is TGTGCCAGCAGTGAACCCCGTCCCGGGGGCAATTCACCCCTCCACTTT. The encoded protein is CASSEPRPGGNSPLHF.

The rearrangement uses TRBV19 and TRBJ1-5; 7 bases are shared with TRBD1. The V gene's germline CDR1 is LNHDA and CDR2 SQIVND (reference sequence). The V gene end was trimmed by 4 bases and the J gene end by 4 bases; junction bases not matched to a gene: 7. The CDR3 spans 15 residues. This CDR3 reads CASSTGTARNQPQHF. The CDR3 bases are TGTGCCAGTAGTACTGGGACAGCTCGAAATCAGCCCCAGCATTTT.

The chain uses TRBV6-4 and TRBJ2-2; 7 bases map to TRBD2. Germline lookup yields CDR1 MRHNA and CDR2 SNTAGT. CDR3 length: 14 amino acids. Trimming at V came to 11 bases and at J to 1 base, leaving 7 bases not matched to a gene. The DNA for the CDR3 is TGTGCCTCAGGGCCTAGCGGGAACACCGGGGAGCTGTTTTTT. Its protein product is CASGPSGNTGELFF.

J is TRBJ2-5 and V is TRBV18; maybe TRBD2 (5 bases). The CDR3 has 16 amino acids. Deletions cut 4 bases from V and 5 bases from J, with 20 bases between. Germline assignment: CDR1 KGHSH and CDR2 LQKENI. The CDR3 loop is CASSLLGSAIQETQYF. CDR3 in DNA: TGTGCCAGCTCACTCCTTGGTAGCGCCATTCAGGAGACCCAGTACTTC. Variable domain in full (rest from reference TRBV18 and TRBJ2-5): NAGVMQNPRHLVRRRGQEARLRCSPMKGHSHVYWYRQLPEEGLKFMVYLQKENIIDESGMPKERFSAEFPKEGPSILRIQQVVRGDSAAYFCASSLLGSAIQETQYFGPGTRLLVL.

The chain has TRBV15 and TRBJ1-3; perhaps TRBD1 as D (6 bases). Trimming took 1 base from V and 3 from J, leaving 10 bases between them. The germline V gene has CDR1 LNHNV and CDR2 YYDKDF (reference sequence). The CDR3 is 15 amino acids. CDR3 in amino acids: CATSRVAGVGNTIYF. The CDR3 nucleotides are TGTGCCACCAGCAGAGTGGCAGGGGTTGGAAACACCATATATTTT.

The DNA of the CDR3 is TGTGCCAGCAGCCCACCCCTCCAAGAGACCCAGTACTTC. It encodes CASSPPLQETQYF. The chain recombines TRBV13 with TRBJ2-5; D not resolved. The length of the CDR3 is 13 residues. Germline loops: CDR1 PRHDT, CDR2 FYEKMQ (reference sequence). Trimming pared 5 bases from V and 1 base from J, leaving 8 bases between.

The chain employs TRBV4-2 and TRBJ2-1, with 8 bases lining up with TRBD2. The CDR3 contains 14 residues. The V gene's germline CDR1 is LGHNA and CDR2 YNFKEQ. V was clipped by 1 base and J by 8 bases; unmatched bases: 4. The CDR3 region has the DNA TGTGCCAGCAGCCAAGCGGGGGGGGGCGATGAGCAGTTCTTC. It codes for CASSQAGGGDEQFF.

The J gene is TRBJ2-7, the V gene TRBV28; D unclear. Germline-derived CDR1 and CDR2 are MDHEN and SYDVKM. The CDR3 totals 11 residues. V was trimmed by 9 bases and J by 2 bases, leaving 8 bases between them. The CDR3 sequence: CASYSPYEQYF. The CDR3 coding sequence is TGTGCCAGTTACAGTCCCTACGAGCAGTACTTC. Combining the CDR3 with reference TRBV28 and TRBJ2-7 gives the whole variable domain DVKVTQSSRYLVKRTGEKVFLECVQDMDHENMFWYRQDPGLGLRLIYFSYDVKMKEKGDIPEGYSVSREKKERFSLILESASTNQTSMYLCASYSPYEQYFGPGTRLTVT.

This rearrangement joins TRBV5-1 to TRBJ2-3; 9 bases are shared with TRBD2. This CDR3 has 16 amino acids. Germline V lookup: CDR1 SGHRS, CDR2 YFSETQ. The junction had 8 bases not matched to a gene; V was cut back by 1 base and J by 5 bases. Here the CDR3 DNA reads TGCGCCAGCAGCTTGTTATTAGCGGGGGCGGGAGATACGCAGTATTTT. Protein: CASSLLLAGAGDTQYF.

The CDR3 region is CASSLGDREDSPLHF. CDR3 DNA sequence: TGTGCCAGCAGCTTAGGGGACAGGGAAGATTCACCCCTCCACTTT. The genes are TRBV12-1 and TRBJ1-6; TRBD1 is the table's D call, not checked against the DNA. TRBV12-1 is a pseudogene segment. The CDR3 contains 15 residues.

V is TRBV5-1 and J is TRBJ2-7; no reliable D call. V was trimmed by 0 bases and J by 5 bases, leaving 12 bases between them. The CDR3 extends over 14 amino acids. CDR1 SGHRS and CDR2 YFSETQ come from the germline V gene. The CDR3 coding sequence is TGCGCCAGCAGCTTGGGATCTTCCAACCACGAGCAGTACTTC. It encodes CASSLGSSNHEQYF.

The chain uses TRBV2 and TRBJ1-1; no definite D call. The CDR3 totals 11 residues. The ends were cut back, 2 bases at V and 7 bases at J, with 5 bases in the middle. Per the germline V gene, CDR1 is SNHLY and CDR2 is FYNNEI. The CDR3 sequence: CASSEYGEAFF. CDR3 bases: TGTGCCAGCAGTGAATACGGTGAAGCTTTCTTT.

V usage is TRBV6-5 and J usage is TRBJ2-3; D tentatively reads TRBD1 or TRBD2 (6 bases each). The CDR3 loop spans 15 amino acids. Trimming took off 2 bases at V and 1 base at J, with 10 bases between the two ends. CDR1 is MNHEY and CDR2 is SVGAGI in the germline V gene. The CDR3 loop is CASSYQGTGTDTQYF. The CDR3 bases are TGTGCCAGCAGTTACCAGGGGACTGGCACAGATACGCAGTATTTT.

The rearrangement joins TRBV11-2 to TRBJ2-1, with D tentatively TRBD1 or TRBD2 (5 bases each). The CDR3 loop spans 14 amino acids. V was cut by 3 bases and J by 6 bases, with 12 bases left in between. Germline values: CDR1 SGHAT, CDR2 FQNNGV. The CDR3: CASSFGDAFNEQFF. CDR3 coding DNA: TGTGCCAGCAGCTTTGGGGACGCATTCAATGAGCAGTTCTTC.